This T cell receptor (beta chain) originates from a study of T cell responses to AZD1222 COVID-19 vaccine. The length of the CDR3 is 13 residues. Sequencing used immunoSEQ multiplex PCR; TCRdb keeps in-frame clones, though not all of them. The repertoire holds 85,000 to 100,000 clones, with 85% to 90% as singletons. Points from the study as a whole: Clonal diversity may have been underestimated in mostly white British donors. Baseline antibody screening turned up just a handful of seropositive AZD1222 recipients. Per reports, nearly half of all spike-specific TCRs target regions that are unmutated in variants.

In regard to this clone: Antigen: not known.

The J gene is TRBJ2-1, the V gene TRBV21-1; the table calls TRBD1, which could not be checked here. TRBV21-1 is labeled a pseudogene. The input for sequencing was peripheral blood, taken 28 days after the second AZD1222 dose. The receptor was isolated from an adult who received the AZD1222 COVID-19 vaccine. The CDR3 region is CASSKAQNNEQFF. The CDR3 nucleotides read TGTGCCAGCAGCAAAGCACAGAACAATGAGCAGTTCTTC.